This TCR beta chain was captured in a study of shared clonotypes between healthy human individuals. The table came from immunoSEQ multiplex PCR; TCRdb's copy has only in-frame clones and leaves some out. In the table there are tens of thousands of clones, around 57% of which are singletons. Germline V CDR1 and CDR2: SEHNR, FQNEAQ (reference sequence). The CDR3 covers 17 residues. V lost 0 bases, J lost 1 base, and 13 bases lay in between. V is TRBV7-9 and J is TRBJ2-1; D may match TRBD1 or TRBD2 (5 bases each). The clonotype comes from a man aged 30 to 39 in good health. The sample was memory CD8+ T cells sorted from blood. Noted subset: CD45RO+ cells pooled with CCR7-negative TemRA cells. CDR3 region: CASSLAQWGISYNEQFF. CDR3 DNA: TGTGCCAGCAGCTTAGCGCAGTGGGGGATATCCTACAATGAGCAGTTCTTC.